This section outlines one T cell receptor (beta chain) sequence together with its context. Its antigen remains unidentified. Germline V lookup: CDR1 SGHTA, CDR2 FQGNSA. This CDR3 spans 14 amino acids. V trimming: 1 base; J trimming: 6 bases; junction bases outside the gene matches: 4. This entry belongs to a study of blood T cells in healthy people across ages. Across the study: T cells yielded about one barcoded beta molecule per two cells through template switching.

Together with a sample-barcoded 5' primer, a J-beta primer mix was included in a second PCR lasting about 6 to 12 cycles. A tag from a template-switch adaptor with 12 random nucleotides marked each cDNA molecule. In TCRdb, the 5' RACE reads were re-called with MiXCR into one record per CDR3 protein. The repertoire holds roughly 1.5 million distinct CDR3 sequences, with about 45% as singletons. Overall study findings and caveats: There were more naive CD4+ cells and higher diversity in long-lived donors than in aged donors.

The sequence came from a woman aged 18-30 years in good health. This chain links TRBV7-2 with TRBJ1-1; 8 nucleotides agree with TRBD1. The sequencing input was blood. The CDR3: CASSLGQGASEAFF. CDR3 nucleotides: TGTGCCAGCAGCTTAGGTCAGGGGGCCTCTGAAGCTTTCTTT.